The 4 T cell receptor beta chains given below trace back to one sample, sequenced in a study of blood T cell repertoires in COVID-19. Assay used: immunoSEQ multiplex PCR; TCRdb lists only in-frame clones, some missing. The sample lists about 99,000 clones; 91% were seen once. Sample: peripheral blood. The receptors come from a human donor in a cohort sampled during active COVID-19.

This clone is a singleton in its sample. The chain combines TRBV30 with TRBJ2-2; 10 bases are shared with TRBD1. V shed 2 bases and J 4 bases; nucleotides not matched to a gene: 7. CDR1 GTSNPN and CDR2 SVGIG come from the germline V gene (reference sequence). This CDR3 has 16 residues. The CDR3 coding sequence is TGTGCCTGGAGTACCCGACAGGGGGCTCTCACCGGGGAGCTGTTTTTT. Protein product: CAWSTRQGALTGELFF.

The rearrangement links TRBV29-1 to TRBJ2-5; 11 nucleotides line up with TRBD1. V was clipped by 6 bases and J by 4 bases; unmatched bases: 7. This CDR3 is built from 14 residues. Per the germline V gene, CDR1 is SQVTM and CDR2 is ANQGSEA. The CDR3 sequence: CSVKDRGLRETQYF. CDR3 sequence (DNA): TGCAGCGTGAAGGACAGGGGGCTGAGAGAGACCCAGTACTTC.

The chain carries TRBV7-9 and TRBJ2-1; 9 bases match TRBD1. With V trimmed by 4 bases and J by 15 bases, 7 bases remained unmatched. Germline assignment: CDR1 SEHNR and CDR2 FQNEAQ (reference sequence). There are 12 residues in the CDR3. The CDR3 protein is CASSYFGQGRFF. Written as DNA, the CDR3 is TGTGCCAGCAGCTACTTCGGACAGGGGAGGTTCTTC.

For the CDR3, the DNA is TGTGCCAGCAGCGTACGGACTAGCGGGAGACCAAATGAGCAGTTCTTC. The encoded protein is CASSVRTSGRPNEQFF. The chain combines TRBV9 with TRBJ2-1; the match to TRBD2 covers 13 bases. Germline CDR1 reads SGDLS; CDR2 reads YYNGEE. Trimming at V came to 1 base and at J to 7 bases, leaving 5 bases not matched to a gene. CDR3 length equals 16 residues. Full variable domain (missing parts from reference TRBV9 and TRBJ2-1): DSGVTQTPKHLITATGQRVTLRCSPRSGDLSVYWYQQSLDQGLQFLIQYYNGEERAKGNILERFSAQQFPDLHSELNLSSLELGDSALYFCASSVRTSGRPNEQFFGPGTRLTVL.